Listed here is a single TCR beta chain. The repertoire was sequenced with immunoSEQ multiplex PCR; TCRdb's copy has only in-frame clones and lacks some. The table has under 65,000 clones, 92% seen once. The data were obtained in a study of T cell changes during pregnancy in multiple sclerosis. The clonotype originates from a female donor with multiple sclerosis, enrolled in a pregnancy study. The sequencing used peripheral blood, collected in the second trimester of pregnancy.

Here the CDR3 DNA reads TGTGCCAGCAGCCGGCAGGGCAGCTCCTACGAGCAGTACTTC. Translating gives CASSRQGSSYEQYF. The chain couples TRBV7-8 to TRBJ2-7; TRBD1 is a possible D gene (5 bases). CDR1 and CDR2 (germline): SGHVS, FQNEAQ. This CDR3 region has 14 residues. The ends were cut back, 5 bases at V and 0 bases at J, with 11 bases in the middle.